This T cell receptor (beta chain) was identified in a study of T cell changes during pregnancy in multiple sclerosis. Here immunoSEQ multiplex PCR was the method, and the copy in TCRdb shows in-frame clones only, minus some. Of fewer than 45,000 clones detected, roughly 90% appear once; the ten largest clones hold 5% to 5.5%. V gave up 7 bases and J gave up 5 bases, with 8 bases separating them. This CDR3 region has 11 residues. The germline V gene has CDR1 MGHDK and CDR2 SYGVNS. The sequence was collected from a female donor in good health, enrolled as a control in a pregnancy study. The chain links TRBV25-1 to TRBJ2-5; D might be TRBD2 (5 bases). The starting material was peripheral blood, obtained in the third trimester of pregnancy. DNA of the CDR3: TGTGCCAGCACCCCGGGGGAGACCCAGTACTTC. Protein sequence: CASTPGETQYF.